This TCR beta chain was captured in a study of cytomegalovirus exposure and HLA in healthy donors. Study-level background: Approximately 180 million T cells yielded roughly 120 million unique TCR beta sequences, as an earlier analysis found. Clustering assigned about 76% of the approximately 400 genotyped donors to the Caucasian-associated ancestry cluster. Study-wide findings and caveats: Overall, roughly 160 TCR beta chains were annotated as cytomegalovirus-associated. Later analysis showed TCR association rates varying by HLA locus, highest for DRB1 and lowest for HLA-C.

PCR amplification relied on 60 Vbeta primers (plus 13 Jbeta primers). TCRdb's copy holds only in-frame clones and misses some; the assay was immunoSEQ multiplex PCR. The sample yields around 200,000 clones, approximately 80% seen once. This CDR3 is 14 amino acids long. Trimming at V came to 7 bases and at J to 3 bases, leaving 6 bases not matched to a gene. CDR1 is LNHDA, CDR2 SQIVND, per germline (reference sequence). In this sample, this clone turned up once. Antigen: not known. The clonotype comes from a girl aged 2 to 9 in good health and CMV-seropositive. The sample consisted of PBMCs. V and J are TRBV19 and TRBJ1-5, with 7 bases that match TRBD1. The CDR3 DNA follows: TGTGCCAGTAAGCGGGGGACAGACAATCAGCCCCAGCATTTT. This codes for CASKRGTDNQPQHF.